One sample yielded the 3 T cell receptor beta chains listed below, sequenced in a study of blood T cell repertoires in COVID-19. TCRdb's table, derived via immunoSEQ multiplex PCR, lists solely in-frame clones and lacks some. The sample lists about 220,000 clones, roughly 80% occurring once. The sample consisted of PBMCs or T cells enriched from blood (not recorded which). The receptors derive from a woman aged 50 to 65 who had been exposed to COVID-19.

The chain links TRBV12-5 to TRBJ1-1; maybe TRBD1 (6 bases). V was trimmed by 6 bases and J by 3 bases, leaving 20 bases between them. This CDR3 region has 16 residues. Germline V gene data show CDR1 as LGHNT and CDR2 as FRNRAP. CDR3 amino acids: CASGQGIGVLHTEAFF. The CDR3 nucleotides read TGTGCTAGTGGCCAGGGGATTGGGGTTTTGCACACTGAAGCTTTCTTT. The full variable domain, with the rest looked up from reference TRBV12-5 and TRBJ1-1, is DARVTQTPRHKVTEMGQEVTMRCQPILGHNTVFWYRQTMMQGLELLAYFRNRAPLDDSGMPKDRFSAEMPDATLATLKIQPSEPRDSAVYFCASGQGIGVLHTEAFFGQGTRLTVV.

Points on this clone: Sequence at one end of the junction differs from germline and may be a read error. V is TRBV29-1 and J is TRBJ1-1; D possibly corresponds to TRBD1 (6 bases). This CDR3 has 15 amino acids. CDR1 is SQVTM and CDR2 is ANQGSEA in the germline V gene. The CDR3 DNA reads TGCAGCCTTGACAAGACCAGGGGCCCGAACACTGAAGCTTTCTTT. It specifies CSLDKTRGPNTEAFF.

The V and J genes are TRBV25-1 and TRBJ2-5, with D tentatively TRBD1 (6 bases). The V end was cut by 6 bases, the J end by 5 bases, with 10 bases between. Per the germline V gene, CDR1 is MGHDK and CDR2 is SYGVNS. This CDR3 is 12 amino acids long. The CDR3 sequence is CASRGAGETQYF. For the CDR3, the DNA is TGTGCCAGCAGGGGGGCAGGGGAGACCCAGTACTTC.